This entry describes one T cell receptor (beta chain). Its antigen has not been determined. The data derive from a study of CXCR3-negative and CXCR3-positive naive CD8 T cells (dated by TCRdb to 2018 to 2020). Background for the entire study: In total, 130 million to 150 million TRB reads were obtained, corresponding to roughly 1.5 +/- 0.3 million reads per library. Diversity and physicochemical repertoire analyses covered approximately 10 donors pooled from two independent experiments. The TRBV-TRBJ cluster analysis covered naive subsets from roughly 5 donors and memory cells from 3 donors.

The research as a whole found: Comparably high repertoire diversity was found in both naive subsets, whereas much lower repertoire diversity was found in memory CD8+ T cells. Because surface CD5, which has been linked to self-reactivity in mice, was comparable between naive subsets, TCR interaction strength was also inferred from TRB CDR3 physicochemical properties. Compared with CXCR3-negative naive cells, CXCR3-positive naive cells had TRB CDR3s with higher hydrophobicity (lower Kidera factor 4), lower energy, and higher strength and volume indices. Naive CXCR3-negative and CXCR3-positive cells from the same donor showed similar TRBV-TRBJ usage, whereas memory cells showed distinct patterns. Freshly isolated PBMCs were used for most assays because CXCR3 expression partially decreased after cryopreservation.

For every CD8+ T cell subset, approximately 300,000 cells were flow-sorted straight into RLT lysis buffer, and each subset was sorted in triplicate. To keep memory contaminants out, a stringent definition of naive CD8+ T cells was applied: CD45RO-CCR7+CD27+CD95-. Using standard density gradient centrifugation, peripheral blood mononuclear cells were isolated from buffy coats. A FACSAria III was used to flow-sort naive CD8+ T cells into CXCR3-negative and CXCR3-positive populations. Total RNA was extracted from sorted cells using an RNeasy Mini Kit. Sequencing was carried out with a NextSeq 550. The Human TCR Profiling Kit (MiLaboratory) was used to make UMI-labeled 5' RACE TRB cDNA libraries. cDNA synthesis used the entire amount of extracted RNA, and PCR amplification then used the entire amount of cDNA produced. The libraries were made side by side, with each library going through the same number of PCR cycles. Processing in the source paper ran as follows. With a minimum of two reads required per UMI, MIGEC and MiXCR pulled out about 53,000 +/- 10,000 unique UMI-labeled TRB cDNA molecules from each library. Each library averaged about 40,000 +/- 10,000 functional in-frame TRB CDR3 nucleotide clonotypes without stop codons. After downsampling to 5000 UMI-labeled TRB molecules per sample, diversity metrics such as normalized Shannon-Wiener and Chao1 were calculated in VDJtools. For the central five CDR3 residues, VDJtools calculated physicochemical properties weighted by clonotype size, namely interaction energy, strength, volume and Kidera factor 4. Once TCRdb had reprocessed the reads, it stored one entry per CDR3 protein sequence and supplied no DNA. The V and J calls here are based on TCRdb, not the publication. The sample table on file contains about 5,700 distinct CDR3 sequences. The ten largest clones capture approximately 2% of the sample.

The CDR3 numbers 16 residues from cysteine through phenylalanine. DNA is not on record. CDR1 and CDR2 are read off the germline V gene as KGHSH and LQKENI. This TCR came from a human donor in good health. Some clones in this sample may be carry-over from other donors' samples. The sequenced sample consisted of naive CXCR3+ CD8+ T cells from blood. The sample's cell subset or site label, decoded: CD45RO-CCR7+CD27+CD95- naive CD8+ T cells expressing CXCR3 (TNR3+). The sequence joins TRBV18 to TRBJ1-2; there is no DNA to check the TCRdb D call of TRBD1. The CDR3 region reads CASSPNPDPRPYGYTF.